A selection of T cell receptor beta chains follows, all from one sample in a study of Ad26.COV2.S vaccination and SARS-CoV-2 variants. Sequencing used immunoSEQ multiplex PCR; TCRdb keeps in-frame clones, though not all of them. Here the sample spans approximately 360,000 clones, under 90% being singletons. The sample was peripheral blood, taken in a trial of Ad26.COV2.S vaccine versus placebo. The receptors here all came from a person aged 18 to 59 who received the Ad26.COV2.S COVID-19 vaccine or a placebo. CDR3s include the opening cysteine and the closing phenylalanine or tryptophan. The D gene is left open where the match is weak.

D gene: -
J gene: TRBJ1-1
V gene: TRBV5-1
CDR3 protein: CASSLVLNTEAFF

D gene: -
J gene: TRBJ1-1
V gene: TRBV11-1
CDR3 protein: CASSLEGGGTEAFF

D gene: -
J gene: TRBJ2-7
V gene: TRBV27
CDR3 protein: CASSLSSLDSSYEQYF

D gene: -
J gene: TRBJ2-3
V gene: TRBV3-1/TRBV3-2
CDR3 protein: CASSQEGYGTSSTDTQYF

D gene: TRBD1
J gene: TRBJ1-4
V gene: TRBV9
CDR3 protein: CASSVDAGGLVEKLFF

D gene: -
J gene: TRBJ1-4
V gene: TRBV5-1
CDR3 protein: CASSLEPAINEKLFF

D gene: -
J gene: TRBJ2-3
V gene: TRBV5-1
CDR3 protein: CASRQSPGTDTQYF

D gene: -
J gene: TRBJ1-2
V gene: TRBV6-6
CDR3 protein: CASKNYGYTF

D gene: TRBD1
J gene: TRBJ1-2
V gene: TRBV3-1/TRBV3-2
CDR3 protein: CASSPTGVYGYTF

D gene: -
J gene: TRBJ1-1
V gene: TRBV19
CDR3 protein: CASSLWTGGTEAFF

D gene: -
J gene: TRBJ1-2
V gene: TRBV19
CDR3 protein: CASSTTGFGYTF

D gene: -
J gene: TRBJ2-3
V gene: TRBV19
CDR3 protein: CASSISAGPDTQYF

D gene: -
J gene: TRBJ2-5
V gene: TRBV21-1
CDR3 protein: CASITSGQGGPQETQYF

D gene: -
J gene: TRBJ1-1
V gene: TRBV6-5
CDR3 protein: CASRAESTEAFF

D gene: -
J gene: TRBJ2-5
V gene: TRBV7-8
CDR3 protein: CASSSFSRAGKETQYF